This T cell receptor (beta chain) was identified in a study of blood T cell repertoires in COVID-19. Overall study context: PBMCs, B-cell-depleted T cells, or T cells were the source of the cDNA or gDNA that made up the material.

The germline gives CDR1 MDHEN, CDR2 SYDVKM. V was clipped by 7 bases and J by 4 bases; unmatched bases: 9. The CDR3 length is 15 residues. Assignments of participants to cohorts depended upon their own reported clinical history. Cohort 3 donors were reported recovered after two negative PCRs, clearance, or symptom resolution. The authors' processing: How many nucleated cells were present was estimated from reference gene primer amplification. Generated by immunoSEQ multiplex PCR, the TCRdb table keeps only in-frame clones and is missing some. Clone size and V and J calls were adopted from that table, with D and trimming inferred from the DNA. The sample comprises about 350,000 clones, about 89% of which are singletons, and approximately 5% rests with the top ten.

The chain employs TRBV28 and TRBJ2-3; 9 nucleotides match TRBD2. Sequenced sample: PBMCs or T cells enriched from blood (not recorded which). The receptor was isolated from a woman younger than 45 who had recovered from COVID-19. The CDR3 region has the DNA TGTGCCAGCAACGCCGGGGGACTAGCCGCAGATACGCAGTATTTT. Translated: CASNAGGLAADTQYF.